This is a list of T cell receptor beta chains from one sample in a study of T cells in Graves' hyperthyroidism and ophthalmopathy. TCRdb reprocessed the multiplex PCR reads with MiXCR, giving one entry per CDR3 protein. The data contain 400,000 or so distinct CDR3 sequences, over 13% of them singletons. The sequencing sample was made of blood. These receptors all come from a middle-aged man with Graves' ophthalmopathy. CDR3s include the opening cysteine and the closing phenylalanine or tryptophan. Each record gives: J gene, V gene, D gene, clone size, CDR3 DNA, CDR3 protein. A D gene is named only where the DNA matches it firmly. Expanded clones get a size class; other rows say once, few or many, or leave the size out.

TRBJ1-3	TRBV18	NA	few	TGTGCCAGCTCTAGACAGACTTCCTCTGGAAACACCATATATTTT	CASSRQTSSGNTIYF
TRBJ2-6	TRBV10-3	TRBD2	few	TGTGCCACCCACCAAAAAACCGGGACTAGCGTCTCTGGGGCCAACGTCCTGACTTTC	CATHQKTGTSVSGANVLTF
TRBJ2-6	TRBV18	NA	few	TGTGCCAGCTCACCATTCGGTTCACAGGAGTTCTCTGGGGCCAACGTCCTGACTTTC	CASSPFGSQEFSGANVLTF
TRBJ2-3	TRBV9	TRBD1	NA	TGTGCCAGCAGCGAGTATTGGACAGGCAGATTTGCGCAGTATTTT	CASSEYWTGRFAQYF
TRBJ2-7	TRBV20-1	NA	many	TGCAGTGCGCCGGACAGACCTACCTACGAGCAGTACTTC	CSAPDRPTYEQYF
TRBJ2-7	TRBV24-1	TRBD2	many	TGTGCCTCACATGTAACTAGCGGGTTGGAAACCTACGAGCAGTACTTC	CASHVTSGLETYEQYF
TRBJ1-5	TRBV28	NA	many	TGTGCCAGCAAGGAGGGGTTCGGCAATCAGCCCCAGCATTTT	CASKEGFGNQPQHF
TRBJ1-5	TRBV10-2	NA	NA	TGCGCCAGCACGGGGACGGGATTGTTCAATCAGCCCCAGCATTTT	CASTGTGLFNQPQHF
TRBJ1-2	TRBV27	TRBD1	many	TGTGCCAGCAGTCCTTGGGACAGCAACTATGGCTACACCTTC	CASSPWDSNYGYTF
TRBJ2-1	TRBV20-1	TRBD2	many	TGCAGTGTGCTTAGCGGGGTGGGCAATGAGCAGTTCTTC	CSVLSGVGNEQFF
TRBJ2-7	TRBV11-3	NA	many	TGTGCCAGCAGCTTTTCAGGGACCTACGAGCAGTACTTC	CASSFSGTYEQYF
TRBJ2-7	TRBV2	NA	few	TGTGCCAGCAGTGATGCCCGACGCTACGAGCAGTACTTC	CASSDARRYEQYF
TRBJ2-1	TRBV20-1	TRBD2	many	TGCAGTGCTAGGGAAGCGGGAGGGCTAAATGAGCAGTTCTTC	CSAREAGGLNEQFF
TRBJ2-3	TRBV7-2	NA	many	TGTGCCAGCAACCGGGACAGCACAGATACGCAGTATTTT	CASNRDSTDTQYF
TRBJ2-2	TRBV30	NA	few	TGTGCCTGGAGGCGAGCGAACACCGGGGAGCTGTTTTTT	CAWRRANTGELFF
TRBJ2-3	TRBV7-9	NA	many	TGTGCCAGCAGCTTAGGATTTAGACGGGACTTCACAGATACGCAGTATTTT	CASSLGFRRDFTDTQYF
TRBJ2-4	TRBV7-2	NA	many	TGTGCCAGCAGCTTAGGAAGCCCTAGTTGGGGGAGAAACATTCAGTACTTC	CASSLGSPSWGRNIQYF
TRBJ2-5	TRBV24-1	NA	NA	TGTGCCACCAGCGATTCTGGACGGTCCCTCGAGACCCAGTACTTC	CATSDSGRSLETQYF
TRBJ1-2	TRBV2	NA	few	TGTGCCAGCAGTCCACCTGTTGGTGGCTACACCTTC	CASSPPVGGYTF
TRBJ2-5	TRBV20-1	NA	NA	TGCAGTGCAGAAAGACTAGCGGGACAGGGGAAGACCCAGTACTTC	CSAERLAGQGKTQYF
TRBJ2-7	TRBV20-1	TRBD1	NA	TGCAGTGCTACGGGGGACAGGGGGCTCCACGAGCAGTACTTC	CSATGDRGLHEQYF
TRBJ2-1	TRBV5-6	NA	few	TGTGCCAGCAGCCGACGGGACTGGACCGTCTACAATGAGCAGTTCTTC	CASSRRDWTVYNEQFF
TRBJ2-7	TRBV30	NA	many	TGTGCCTGGAGCCAGAGCTCCTACGAGCAGTACTTC	CAWSQSSYEQYF
TRBJ2-1	TRBV7-9	NA	NA	TGTGCCAGCAGCGGCCCCGGCGGGTACAATGAGCAGTTCTTC	CASSGPGGYNEQFF
TRBJ2-7	TRBV2	TRBD2	many	TGTGCCAGCAGTGAAGCCCCAGCGGGGATTGGCGAGCAGTACTTC	CASSEAPAGIGEQYF
TRBJ1-1	TRBV2	NA	many	TGTGCCAGCAGTGACCCCACGGGAGCGCAATCAATCACTGAAGCTTTCTTT	CASSDPTGAQSITEAFF
TRBJ2-1	TRBV5-1	TRBD2	many	TGCGCCAGCAGCTCGGGACTAGCACATTCCGACAATGAGCAGTTCTTC	CASSSGLAHSDNEQFF
TRBJ2-7	TRBV20-1	NA	many	TGCAGTGCTCCAAGAAGATGGGACGGACCCTACGAGCAGTACTTC	CSAPRRWDGPYEQYF
TRBJ2-3	TRBV24-1	NA	few	TGTGCCACCAGTGACCGGATATCCCCCCGCACAGATACGCAGTATTTT	CATSDRISPRTDTQYF
TRBJ2-3	TRBV20-1	TRBD2	NA	TGCAGTGCTTTCAGCGGGGGAACCACAGATACGCAGTATTTT	CSAFSGGTTDTQYF
TRBJ1-2	TRBV29-1	NA	NA	TGCAGCGTTGAATTGGAACGTTCAGCTAACTATGGCTACACCTTC	CSVELERSANYGYTF
TRBJ2-3	TRBV20-1	NA	many	TGCAGTGCTAGAGTGGCCGGTTCCGGTCGTAATACGCAGTATTTT	CSARVAGSGRNTQYF
TRBJ1-2	TRBV28	NA	NA	TGTGCCAGCAGTTTTCGCTATGGCTACACCTTC	CASSFRYGYTF
TRBJ2-5	TRBV28	NA	many	TGTGCCACCCTAAGGGACAACCAAGAGACCCAGTACTTC	CATLRDNQETQYF
TRBJ2-1	TRBV12-5	NA	NA	TGTGCTAGTGGTTTTCAGGCATACGGTGAGCAGTTCTTC	CASGFQAYGEQFF
TRBJ2-3	TRBV4-1	TRBD2	many	TGCGCCAGCAGCCCAGCTAGCGGGAGGGCCCAGACGTATACGCAGTATTTT	CASSPASGRAQTYTQYF
TRBJ1-2	TRBV28	NA	NA	TGTGCCAGCAGTCGAGCGAGGGCCGCTTCTAACTATGGCTACACCTTC	CASSRARAASNYGYTF
TRBJ2-3	TRBV5-1	TRBD2	many	TGCGCCAGCAGCTGGGGAGGGCCCCTTTCAGATACGCAGTATTTT	CASSWGGPLSDTQYF
TRBJ2-3	TRBV6-2/TRBV6-3	TRBD2	many	TGTGCCAGCAGTTATCCGGGGGGGCGTACCTCAGATACGCAGTATTTT	CASSYPGGRTSDTQYF
TRBJ1-5	TRBV29-1	NA	NA	TGCAGCGCTGAACGGGACACCGAGCGGCCCCAGCATTTT	CSAERDTERPQHF
TRBJ2-3	TRBV29-1	NA	few	TGCAGCGTTGAAGTTGGGAGCGCAGATACGCAGTATTTT	CSVEVGSADTQYF
TRBJ1-3	TRBV2	TRBD1	many	TGTGCCAGCAGTCCCCGCAGGGGGTCGGGAAACACCATATATTTT	CASSPRRGSGNTIYF
TRBJ2-5	TRBV12-3/TRBV12-4	TRBD2	many	TGTGCCAGCAGTTTAATGCTGGTCGGGGAGGGGGAGACCCAGTACTTC	CASSLMLVGEGETQYF
TRBJ2-1	TRBV27	TRBD2	few	TGTGCCAGCAGTACCCCCCTAGCGGGAGGTAGTAATGAGCAGTTCTTC	CASSTPLAGGSNEQFF
TRBJ2-5	TRBV4-1	NA	NA	TGCGCCAGCAGCCAAGAACAGGGCGGACTAGGGGCGACCCAGTACTTC	CASSQEQGGLGATQYF
TRBJ2-1	TRBV29-1	NA	NA	TGCAGCGTTGAAGGTGGCAGGGTGTCCTACAATGAGCAGTTCTTC	CSVEGGRVSYNEQFF
TRBJ1-2	TRBV7-8	NA	few	TGTGCCAGCAGAGTTAGTTCAGACTATGGCTACACCTTC	CASRVSSDYGYTF
TRBJ2-3	TRBV2	NA	many	TGTGCCAGCAGTGAAGACAGGTGGACAGATACGCAGTATTTT	CASSEDRWTDTQYF
TRBJ2-7	TRBV11-2	TRBD2	NA	TGCGCCAGCAGCCATCTCAGCGGGAGAGGTAACGAGCTGTACTTC	CASSHLSGRGNELYF
TRBJ2-5	TRBV13	NA	few	TGTGCCAGCAGTTTGGCCTCCGGACCCCAGTACTTC	CASSLASGPQYF
TRBJ2-5	TRBV5-6	NA	few	TGTGCCAGCAGCTTGTTTGGCCAGCAGTACCAAGAGACCCAGTACTTC	CASSLFGQQYQETQYF
TRBJ2-3	TRBV27	NA	many	TGTGCCAGCAGATCCTTGGGCGCGTTCACAGATACGCAGTATTTT	CASRSLGAFTDTQYF
TRBJ1-1	TRBV29-1	NA	NA	TGCAGCTCCGGAGGTGAAGCTTTCTTT	CSSGGEAFF
TRBJ1-5	TRBV19	NA	NA	TGTGCCAGTAGTATTGGGCGTGGCCGGAGCAATCAGCCCCAGCATTTT	CASSIGRGRSNQPQHF
TRBJ2-1	TRBV9	NA	NA	TGTGCCAGCAGCACCCTTTCGGCCTCCTACAATGAGCAGTTCTTC	CASSTLSASYNEQFF
TRBJ2-1	TRBV20-1	NA	many	TGCAGCGTCGTCGGGTACCCAGGGGGAGGGAATGAGCAGTTCTTC	CSVVGYPGGGNEQFF